Following are 16 T cell receptor beta chains from one sample sequenced in a study of CDR3 diversity in severe acne. TCRdb fed the PCR reads into MiXCR, producing one record per CDR3 protein. Among about 93,000 distinct CDR3 sequences listed, around 50% were seen once. The sample consisted of blood. These receptors came from a male donor in good health, serving as a control.

The chain uses TRBV29-1 and TRBJ2-7; D gene uncertain. This CDR3 contains 13 residues. Germline V CDR1 and CDR2: SQVTM, ANQGSEA. The V gene lost 4 bases and the J gene lost 0 bases, with 10 bases spanning the gap. The CDR3 nucleotides read TGCAGCGTTGTTCGGTCAGCCTCCTACGAGCAGTACTTC. Amino acids: CSVVRSASYEQYF.

The table lists this clonotype with a few counts. The J gene is TRBJ1-1, the V gene TRBV7-8; possibly TRBD1 for D (6 bases). V was pared by 0 bases and J by 0 bases, with 17 bases between. Germline V CDR1 and CDR2: SGHVS, FQNEAQ. This CDR3 contains 18 residues. In nucleotides, the CDR3 is TGTGCCAGCAGCTTAGCCCACGGACAGTACCTCATGAACACTGAAGCTTTCTTT. This sequence encodes CASSLAHGQYLMNTEAFF.

Many counts were recorded for this clonotype. The chain carries TRBV4-1 and TRBJ2-7; 9 nucleotides agree with TRBD1. The trim removed 5 bases at V and 0 bases at J, leaving 2 bases unmatched. This CDR3 spans 14 amino acids. Germline V gene sequence: CDR1 MGHRA, CDR2 YSYEKL. The DNA for the CDR3 is TGCGCCAGCAGCAAGGGACAGGGCTCCTACGAGCAGTACTTC. Translating gives CASSKGQGSYEQYF.

There are a few counts of this clonotype. The J gene is TRBJ1-2, the V gene TRBV20-1; the match to TRBD1 covers 9 bases. The CDR3 is made up of 13 amino acids. Per germline, CDR1 DFQATT and CDR2 SNEGSKA (reference sequence). CDR3 coding DNA: TGCAGCGTTCGGGACAGGGCCTCCGATGGCTACACCTTC. Its protein product is CSVRDRASDGYTF.

The genes are TRBV20-1 and TRBJ1-1, with TRBD1 matching over 9 bases. V trimming: 5 bases; J trimming: 3 bases; junction bases outside the gene matches: 1. This CDR3 spans 12 amino acids. Looked up from germline, CDR1 is DFQATT and CDR2 is SNEGSKA (reference sequence). The CDR3 is CSAGDRDTEAFF. The CDR3 DNA sequence: TGCAGTGCTGGGGACAGGGACACTGAAGCTTTCTTT.

As for this clonotype: Likely a read error: the CDR3 ends without its conserved phenylalanine or tryptophan. The V call is TRBV2, the J call TRBJ1-4; no clear D gene. The CDR3 loop spans 11 amino acids. CDR1 is SNHLY, CDR2 FYNNEI, per germline. For the CDR3, the DNA is TGTGCCATCAGTGAAGGCGGCAAACTGTTTTCT. This codes for CAISEGGKLFS.

The gene calls are TRBV10-2 and TRBJ2-7; D unresolved. Germline CDR1 and CDR2: WSHSY and SAAADI. CDR3 size: 11 residues. V was trimmed by 8 bases and J by 3 bases, leaving 8 bases between them. The CDR3 spells CASRSHYEQYF. DNA for the CDR3: TGCGCCAGCCGCTCCCACTACGAGCAGTACTTC.

This clonotype is medium-sized. The chain links TRBV5-1 to TRBJ2-3; 10 nucleotides align to TRBD2. V dropped 4 bases and J dropped 4; count of bases not matched to a gene: 6. This CDR3 comprises 15 residues. Germline assignment: CDR1 SGHRS and CDR2 YFSETQ. CDR3 in amino acids: CASSLSGRSPDTQYF. CDR3 sequence (DNA): TGCGCCAGCAGCCTTAGCGGGAGGTCCCCAGATACGCAGTATTTT.

In this sample, this clonotype is medium-sized. The chain uses TRBV20-1 and TRBJ2-1; TRBD2 agrees at 10 bases. The CDR3 totals 16 residues. V lost 4 bases to trimming and J lost 3 bases; unmatched junction nucleotides: 9. Germline loops: CDR1 DFQATT, CDR2 SNEGSKA (reference sequence). This CDR3 reads CSAKNPLAGDYNEQFF. CDR3 sequence (DNA): TGCAGTGCTAAAAACCCCCTAGCGGGAGACTACAATGAGCAGTTCTTC.

The rearrangement joins TRBV5-1 to TRBJ2-7; unclear D gene. Germline V CDR1 and CDR2: SGHRS, YFSETQ. There are 14 residues in the CDR3. V was pared by 6 bases and J by 6 bases, with 19 bases between. The CDR3 spells CASTPPPPPSEQYF. For the CDR3, the DNA is TGCGCCAGCACCCCCCCCCCGCCCCCCTCCGAGCAGTACTTC.

This sequence joins TRBV2 and TRBJ1-2; 7 bases are shared with TRBD1. This CDR3 has 12 amino acids. Germline values: CDR1 SNHLY, CDR2 FYNNEI. The junction had 5 bases not matched to a gene; V was cut back by 7 bases and J by 6 bases. CDR3 loop: CASTIQGNGYTF. DNA of the CDR3: TGTGCCAGCACGATACAGGGGAATGGCTACACCTTC.

This clonotype was counted a few times. The chain uses TRBV7-9 and TRBJ1-1, with D possibly matching TRBD1 (5 bases). The germline V gene encodes CDR1 SEHNR and CDR2 FQNEAQ (reference sequence). The CDR3 runs to 14 residues. Trimming shortened V by 5 bases and J by 1 base, and 11 bases separated the two germline ends. The CDR3 here is CASSLTDRNTEAFF. The CDR3 nucleotides are TGTGCCAGCAGCCTCACCGACAGGAACACTGAAGCTTTCTTT.

About this clonotype: The CDR3 end shows no conserved phenylalanine or tryptophan, and so a read error is likely. The limits of the CDR3 on the DNA are not certain, so only TCRdb's listed CDR3 is given. This chain joins TRBV7-2 and TRBJ1-3; the D call TRBD1 from the table was never checked on the DNA. Germline assignment: CDR1 SGHTA and CDR2 FQGNSA. The CDR3 length equals 21 residues, ends included. CDR3 in amino acids: CASSPGTGATLVGNQPQHFGD.

This clonotype came up a few times. The chain has TRBV25-1 and TRBJ1-6; 8 bases map to TRBD1. The germline CDR1 and CDR2 sequences are MGHDK and SYGVNS. The CDR3 runs to 16 residues. Losses at the gene ends were 6 bases for V and 9 bases for J; bases not matched to a gene: 13. The CDR3 region is CASSEGRDRSSSPLHF. DNA of the CDR3: TGTGCCAGCAGCGAAGGGCGGGACAGGTCTTCTTCACCCCTCCACTTT.

This clonotype was observed at least ten times. The J gene is TRBJ1-1, the V gene TRBV19; no firm D call. CDR1 is LNHDA, CDR2 SQIVND, per germline (reference sequence). V lost 3 bases to trimming and J lost 1 base, with 6 bases between them. This CDR3 is built from 13 residues. The CDR3 loop reads CASSMEENTEAFF. CDR3 sequence (DNA): TGTGCCAGTAGTATGGAGGAGAACACTGAAGCTTTCTTT.

This clonotype was recorded many times. This chain connects TRBV5-1 to TRBJ1-1; 7 bases align to TRBD1. The CDR3 sequence is 13 residues long. With V trimmed by 4 bases and J by 7 bases, 7 bases remained unmatched. Per germline, CDR1 SGHRS and CDR2 YFSETQ. In DNA form, the CDR3 reads TGCGCCAGCAGCCCGACAGGGAAATATGAAGCTTTCTTT. Translated, it gives CASSPTGKYEAFF.